A single sample gave rise to the 29 T cell receptor beta chains below, sequenced in a study of T-cell reconstitution after alpha-beta-depleted transplantation in children. It was with unique molecular identifiers that the TCRbeta library was prepared. From the PCR reads, TCRdb called clonotypes with MiXCR, one entry per CDR3 protein. The table has some 120,000 distinct CDR3 sequences, 10% seen once. This sample comprised PBMCs, obtained before TCRalphabeta/CD19-depleted stem cell transplant. All receptors derive from a boy aged 2 to 10 with acute lymphoblastic leukemia, due to receive a stem cell transplant.

This clonotype was recorded a few times. CDR3 in amino acids: CASSSGLPTDTQYF. The CDR3 region has the DNA TGCGCCAGCAGCTCCGGACTTCCTACAGATACGCAGTATTTT. The chain couples TRBV5-1 to TRBJ2-3; D is possibly TRBD2 (5 bases). Germline V CDR1 and CDR2: SGHRS, YFSETQ. The CDR3 runs to 14 residues. V shed 3 bases and J shed 3 bases, with 11 bases lying between them.

This clonotype has just a few counts. The V call is TRBV28, the J call TRBJ2-1; 8 bases map to TRBD1. Trimming took 6 bases from V and 0 from J; bases not matched to a gene: 7. The CDR3 consists of 16 residues. Looked up from germline, CDR1 is MDHEN and CDR2 is SYDVKM. DNA of the CDR3: TGTGCCAGCAGCTTACCCCAGGGGGCCTCCTACAATGAGCAGTTCTTC. Amino acid sequence: CASSLPQGASYNEQFF.

This clonotype was observed a handful of times. The rearrangement uses TRBV11-2 and TRBJ2-1, with 8 nucleotides matching TRBD2. The CDR3 loop spans 16 amino acids. V trimming: 4 bases; J trimming: 3 bases; junction bases outside the gene matches: 8. Per the germline V gene, CDR1 is SGHAT and CDR2 is FQNNGV. The CDR3 is CASSSRAGARYNEQFF. For the CDR3, the DNA is TGTGCCAGCAGCTCACGAGCGGGAGCTCGCTACAATGAGCAGTTCTTC.

This clonotype was seen more than once but under ten times. The CDR3 DNA reads TGTGCCAGCAGCTCGGGGGGGAGTAGCAATCAGCCCCAGCATTTT. Residues: CASSSGGSSNQPQHF. The V call is TRBV7-8, the J call TRBJ1-5; D is possibly TRBD1 (5 bases). V was shortened by 4 bases and J by 0 bases, with 10 bases between the two germline ends. The CDR3 spans 15 residues. Germline CDR1 reads SGHVS; CDR2 reads FQNEAQ.

The table lists this clonotype with many counts. The chain joins TRBV6-5 to TRBJ2-1, with D uncertain. The CDR3 extends over 16 amino acids. Germline CDR1 MNHEY, CDR2 SVGAGI. Trimming took 0 bases from V and 8 from J, leaving 17 bases between them. CDR3 nucleotides: TGTGCCAGCAGTTACTCGATGCGACTTGGTTGGGATGAGCAGTTCTTC. Its protein product is CASSYSMRLGWDEQFF.

The chain carries TRBV20-1 and TRBJ2-1, with 7 bases aligning to TRBD1. CDR3 size: 22 residues. Germline CDR1 reads DFQATT; CDR2 reads SNEGSKA (reference sequence). V shed 3 bases and J 0 bases; nucleotides not matched to a gene: 26. The CDR3 sequence: CSASRGQGIPTKKLSSYNEQFF. CDR3 nucleotides: TGCAGTGCTAGTAGGGGGCAGGGAATTCCAACCAAAAAATTAAGCTCCTACAATGAGCAGTTCTTC.

J is TRBJ1-2 and V is TRBV29-1; D not certain. Germline values: CDR1 SQVTM, CDR2 ANQGSEA. The V gene lost 1 base and the J gene lost 6 bases, with 12 bases spanning the gap. The length of the CDR3 is 13 residues. The CDR3 sequence: CSVEGGKANGYTF. CDR3 sequence (DNA): TGCAGCGTTGAAGGCGGGAAAGCAAATGGCTACACCTTC.

This chain uses TRBV5-1 with TRBJ2-7; either TRBD1 or TRBD2 may fit D (5 bases each). The germline CDR1 and CDR2 sequences are SGHRS and YFSETQ. V was shortened by 0 bases and J by 3 bases, with 19 bases between the two germline ends. The CDR3 runs to 17 residues. CDR3 loop: CASSLAFSRDPDYEQYF. For the CDR3, the DNA is TGCGCCAGCAGCTTGGCCTTTTCCCGGGACCCAGACTACGAGCAGTACTTC.

The genes are TRBV20-1 and TRBJ2-7; TRBD2 agrees at 9 bases. The CDR3 runs to 13 residues. V gave up 8 bases and J gave up 5 bases; unmatched junction bases: 10. Germline V gene lookup returns CDR1 DFQATT and CDR2 SNEGSKA (reference sequence). The DNA for the CDR3 is TGCAGTCGGTGGCGGGAGGGCCTCAACGAGCAGTACTTC. It yields the protein CSRWREGLNEQYF.

In this sample, this clonotype turned up many times. The rearrangement joins TRBV6-1 to TRBJ2-1; 15 positions agree with TRBD2. CDR3 length: 14 amino acids. The ends lost 7 bases at V and 9 bases at J; junction bases unmatched: 4. Per the germline V gene, CDR1 is MNHNS and CDR2 is SASEGT. CDR3 sequence reads: CASTGTSGRFEQFF. DNA of the CDR3: TGTGCCAGCACGGGGACTAGCGGGAGGTTTGAGCAGTTCTTC.

The chain recombines TRBV20-1 with TRBJ2-1; TRBD1 is a possible D gene (6 bases). V lost 1 base and J 15 bases, leaving 16 bases between the germline ends. Looked up from germline, CDR1 is DFQATT and CDR2 is SNEGSKA (reference sequence). This CDR3 contains 12 residues. CDR3 nucleotide sequence: TGCAGTGCTAGAGGGCCGACAGGTTTTTCGTTCTTC. Amino acids: CSARGPTGFSFF.

The chain carries TRBV20-1 and TRBJ2-5, with D perhaps matching TRBD2 (6 bases). CDR1 and CDR2 from the germline V gene are DFQATT and SNEGSKA (reference sequence). V lost 4 bases, J lost 6 bases, and 21 bases lay in between. The CDR3 consists of 15 residues. The CDR3 sequence is CSATGWGEFDQTQYF. The CDR3 nucleotides read TGCAGTGCTACCGGGTGGGGGGAGTTTGATCAGACCCAGTACTTC.

Worth noting for this clonotype: The conserved closing phenylalanine or tryptophan is absent in this CDR3, likely reflecting a read error. The limits of the CDR3 on the DNA are not certain, so only TCRdb's listed CDR3 is given. V and J are TRBV2 and TRBJ2-7; the table's TRBD1 call for D was not verified on the DNA. The CDR3 contains 10 residues when both ends are counted. CDR1 and CDR2 from the germline V gene are SNHLY and FYNNEI. The CDR3 loop is CASSYRDMAL.

This clonotype was recorded a few times. J is TRBJ2-7 and V is TRBV29-1; 8 bases match TRBD2. CDR1 and CDR2 from the germline V gene are SQVTM and ANQGSEA. The junction had 11 bases not matched to a gene; V was cut back by 1 base and J by 6 bases. The CDR3 consists of 15 residues. Here the CDR3 DNA reads TGCAGCGTTGAAGGGCCCGGGGGGGCCAACCCCGAGCAGTACTTC. The encoded protein is CSVEGPGGANPEQYF.

The gene calls are TRBV29-1 and TRBJ2-2; tentatively, D is TRBD1 or TRBD2 (5 bases each). The CDR3 extends over 19 amino acids. Per the germline V gene, CDR1 is SQVTM and CDR2 is ANQGSEA. The V and J ends lost 4 bases and 0 bases respectively, with 24 bases between them. The CDR3 region has the DNA TGCAGCGTTGGCCGCTTTGGGACCTCCCCCTCAACGAACACCGGGGAGCTGTTTTTT. It encodes CSVGRFGTSPSTNTGELFF.

V is TRBV24-1 and J is TRBJ1-1; no reliable D call. Germline CDR1 KGHDR, CDR2 SFDVKD. V lost 4 bases to trimming and J lost 7 bases, with 12 bases between them. CDR3 length: 13 amino acids. The CDR3 DNA reads TGTGCCACCAGTGACCCTATTGAGAGTGAAGCTTTCTTT. The encoded protein is CATSDPIESEAFF.

This clonotype was detected a few times. This chain uses TRBV18 with TRBJ2-7; D is tentatively TRBD1 or TRBD2 (5 bases each). This CDR3 has 13 amino acids. Trimming took off 4 bases at V and 5 bases at J, with 12 bases between the two ends. Per the germline V gene, CDR1 is KGHSH and CDR2 is LQKENI. The CDR3 sequence: CASSLTGLDEQYF. The CDR3 DNA follows: TGTGCCAGCTCACTCACAGGACTCGACGAGCAGTACTTC.

This clonotype was detected only a few times. V and J are TRBV7-8 and TRBJ2-7; TRBD2 matches at 11 bases. With 3 bases clipped from V and 3 bases from J, the junction kept 4 bases outside the gene matches. The V gene's germline CDR1 is SGHVS and CDR2 FQNEAQ. CDR3 size: 15 residues. CDR3 DNA sequence: TGTGCCAGCAGCTTGGTGGGGACTAGCGGCTACGAGCAGTACTTC. Translated: CASSLVGTSGYEQYF.

In this sample, this clonotype turned up a few times. The J gene is TRBJ2-3, the V gene TRBV27; unclear D gene. The CDR3 runs 12 residues. V was pared by 10 bases and J by 5 bases, with 13 bases between. CDR1 MNHEY and CDR2 SMNVEV come from the germline V gene (reference sequence). CDR3 sequence: CATQDRVDTQYF. The CDR3 DNA reads TGTGCCACCCAGGACCGGGTAGATACGCAGTATTTT.

This clonotype was seen ten or more times. J is TRBJ2-7 and V is TRBV6-5, with D perhaps TRBD2 (5 bases). Germline V gene lookup returns CDR1 MNHEY and CDR2 SVGAGI. The CDR3 is 16 amino acids. The germline V and J ends were trimmed by 4 bases and 0 bases, with 16 bases remaining between them. Written as DNA, the CDR3 is TGTGCCAGCAGTTTCACCCCTCCCCGGGACTCCTACGAGCAGTACTTC. This codes for CASSFTPPRDSYEQYF.

This clonotype was counted between two and nine times. The chain links TRBV10-3 to TRBJ1-2; a possible D gene is TRBD1 (6 bases). CDR3 length: 14 residues. V lost 1 base to trimming and J lost 5 bases, with 11 bases between them. Germline CDR1 and CDR2: ENHRY and SYGVKD. The CDR3 sequence is CAISEYGRGYGYTF. The CDR3 region has the DNA TGTGCCATCAGTGAGTATGGCAGGGGATATGGCTACACCTTC.

This clonotype has just a few counts. The gene calls are TRBV29-1 and TRBJ2-1; D is undetermined. V was pared by 1 base and J by 4 bases, with 2 bases between. The CDR3 contains 11 residues. Per the germline V gene, CDR1 is SQVTM and CDR2 is ANQGSEA. CDR3 sequence (DNA): TGCAGCGTTGAAGTTTACAATGAGCAGTTCTTC. Translated, it gives CSVEVYNEQFF.

This clonotype has more than one count but fewer than ten. The J gene is TRBJ2-3, the V gene TRBV5-1, with TRBD2 identical over 9 bases. Per the germline V gene, CDR1 is SGHRS and CDR2 is YFSETQ. Germline trimming cut 2 bases from V and 2 bases from J; bases unmatched to any gene: 6. The CDR3 has 16 residues. CDR3 coding DNA: TGCGCCAGCAGCTTTGAAGCGGGAGGCCCCACAGATACGCAGTATTTT. Protein: CASSFEAGGPTDTQYF.

The sample holds a few counts of this clonotype. V gene TRBV9 combines with J gene TRBJ1-3, with 8 bases lining up with TRBD1. The germline CDR1 and CDR2 sequences are SGDLS and YYNGEE. V dropped 4 bases and J dropped 4; count of bases not matched to a gene: 7. This CDR3 has 15 residues. The CDR3 DNA sequence: TGTGCCAGCAGCAGCGACAGGGGCGACGGAAACACCATATATTTT. Translated: CASSSDRGDGNTIYF.

The genes are TRBV5-1 and TRBJ1-5; perhaps TRBD1 as D (5 bases). CDR3 length equals 15 residues. The V end was cut by 0 bases, the J end by 3 bases, with 10 bases between. Germline values: CDR1 SGHRS, CDR2 YFSETQ. CDR3 nucleotides: TGCGCCAGCAGCTTGGAGGGGCAGGACAATCAGCCCCAGCATTTT. It translates to CASSLEGQDNQPQHF.

V usage is TRBV4-1 and J usage is TRBJ2-1; 9 bases are shared with TRBD2. Germline V gene sequence: CDR1 MGHRA, CDR2 YSYEKL. CDR3 length equals 17 residues. Unmatched junction bases numbered 13, after V lost 1 base and J lost 9 bases. The CDR3 coding sequence is TGCGCCAGCAGCCAAGTTGACCTGGGACTAGCCTACGGTGAGCAGTTCTTC. Its translation is CASSQVDLGLAYGEQFF.

This clonotype appeared a few times. The V call is TRBV20-1, the J call TRBJ1-1; D unclear. CDR3 length: 16 amino acids. V lost 3 bases to trimming and J lost 1 base, with 18 bases between them. CDR1 and CDR2 (germline): DFQATT, SNEGSKA (reference sequence). CDR3 sequence (DNA): TGCAGTGCTAGTCGCGCTAACTGGAACAGGAACACTGAAGCTTTCTTT. Encoded protein: CSASRANWNRNTEAFF.

This clonotype was counted at least ten times. The chain couples TRBV12-3 or TRBV12-4 to TRBJ2-1; tentative D call: TRBD2 (6 bases). The CDR3 contains 18 residues. The ends were cut back, 2 bases at V and 3 bases at J, with 20 bases in the middle. The DNA of the CDR3 is TGTGCCAGCAGTTTAAGGTCCCCCCTAGCGTTCGACTACAATGAGCAGTTCTTC. Amino acids: CASSLRSPLAFDYNEQFF.

The rearrangement joins TRBV7-9 to TRBJ2-7; TRBD1 aligns across 9 bases. The CDR3 is made up of 16 amino acids. Germline V gives CDR1 SEHNR, CDR2 FQNEAQ (reference sequence). With V trimmed by 5 bases and J by 3 bases, 11 bases remained unmatched. In DNA, the CDR3 is TGTGCCAGCAGCCAGGACAGGGGTCGGAGGGTCTACGAGCAGTACTTC. It specifies CASSQDRGRRVYEQYF.